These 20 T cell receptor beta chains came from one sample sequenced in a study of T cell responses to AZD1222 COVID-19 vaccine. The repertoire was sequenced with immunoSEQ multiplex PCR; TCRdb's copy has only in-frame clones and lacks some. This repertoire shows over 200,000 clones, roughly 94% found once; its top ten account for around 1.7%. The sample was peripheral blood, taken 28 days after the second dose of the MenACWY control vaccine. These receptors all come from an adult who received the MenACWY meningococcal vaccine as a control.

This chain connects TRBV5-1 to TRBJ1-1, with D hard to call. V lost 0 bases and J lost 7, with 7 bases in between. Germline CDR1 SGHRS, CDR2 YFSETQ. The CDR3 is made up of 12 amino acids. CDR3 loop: CASSLDRIEAFF. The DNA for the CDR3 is TGCGCCAGCAGCTTGGACCGAATTGAAGCTTTCTTT.

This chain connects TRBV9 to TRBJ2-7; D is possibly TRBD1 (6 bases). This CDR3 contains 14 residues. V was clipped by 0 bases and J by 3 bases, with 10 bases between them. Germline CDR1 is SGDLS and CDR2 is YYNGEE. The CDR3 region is CASSVDSTGYEQYF. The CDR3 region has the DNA TGTGCCAGCAGCGTAGATTCGACAGGCTACGAGCAGTACTTC. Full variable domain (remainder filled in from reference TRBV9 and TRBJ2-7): DSGVTQTPKHLITATGQRVTLRCSPRSGDLSVYWYQQSLDQGLQFLIQYYNGEERAKGNILERFSAQQFPDLHSELNLSSLELGDSALYFCASSVDSTGYEQYFGPGTRLTVT.

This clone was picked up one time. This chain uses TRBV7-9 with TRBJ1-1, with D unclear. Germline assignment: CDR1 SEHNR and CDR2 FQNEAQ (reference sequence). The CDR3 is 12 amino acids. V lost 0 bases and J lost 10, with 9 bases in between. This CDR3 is CASSLALPRAFF. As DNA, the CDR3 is TGTGCCAGCAGCTTAGCTCTCCCCCGAGCTTTCTTT.

CDR3 nucleotides: TGTGCCGTAGGGACTAGCGGACCCAATGAGCAGTTCTTC. This codes for CAVGTSGPNEQFF. V and J are TRBV10-3 and TRBJ2-1, with 11 bases identical to TRBD2. The CDR3 length is 13 residues. After removal of 11 bases from V and 6 bases from J, the junction contained 6 bases not matched to a gene. The V gene's germline CDR1 is ENHRY and CDR2 SYGVKD.

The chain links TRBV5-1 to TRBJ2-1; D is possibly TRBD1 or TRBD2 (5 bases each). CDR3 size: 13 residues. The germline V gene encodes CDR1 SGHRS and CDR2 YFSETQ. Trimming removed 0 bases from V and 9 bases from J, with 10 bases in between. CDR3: CASSLGGSIEQFF. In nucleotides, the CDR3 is TGCGCCAGCAGCTTGGGGGGGAGCATTGAGCAGTTCTTC.

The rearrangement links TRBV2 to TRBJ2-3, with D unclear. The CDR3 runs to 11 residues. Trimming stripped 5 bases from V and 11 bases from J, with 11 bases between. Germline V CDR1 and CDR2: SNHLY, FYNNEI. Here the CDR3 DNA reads TGTGCCAGCAGTTCACTGGCAAAGCAGTATTTT. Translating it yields CASSSLAKQYF.

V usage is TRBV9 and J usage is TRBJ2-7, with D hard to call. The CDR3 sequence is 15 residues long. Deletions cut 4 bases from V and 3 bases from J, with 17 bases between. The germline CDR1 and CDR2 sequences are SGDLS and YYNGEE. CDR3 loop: CASSPPVDTGYEQYF. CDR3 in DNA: TGTGCCAGCAGCCCGCCGGTCGACACGGGCTACGAGCAGTACTTC.

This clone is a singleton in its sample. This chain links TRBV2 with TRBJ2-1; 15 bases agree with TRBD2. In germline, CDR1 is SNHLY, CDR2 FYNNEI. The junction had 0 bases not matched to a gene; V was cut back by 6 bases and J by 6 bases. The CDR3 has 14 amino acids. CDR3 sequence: CASRGLAGGNEQFF. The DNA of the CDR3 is TGTGCCAGCAGGGGACTAGCGGGAGGCAATGAGCAGTTCTTC. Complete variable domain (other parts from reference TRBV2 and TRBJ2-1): EPEVTQTPSHQVTQMGQEVILRCVPISNHLYFYWYRQILGQKVEFLVSFYNNEISEKSEIFDDQFSVERPDGSNFTLKIRSTKLEDSAMYFCASRGLAGGNEQFFGPGTRLTVL.

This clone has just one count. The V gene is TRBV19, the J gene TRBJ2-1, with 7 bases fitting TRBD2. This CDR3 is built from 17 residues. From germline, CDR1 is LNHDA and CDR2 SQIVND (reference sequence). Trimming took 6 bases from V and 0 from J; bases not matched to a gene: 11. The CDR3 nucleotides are TGTGCCAGTAGCCCCGGCGGGGGTCGAAGCTCCTACAATGAGCAGTTCTTC. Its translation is CASSPGGGRSSYNEQFF.

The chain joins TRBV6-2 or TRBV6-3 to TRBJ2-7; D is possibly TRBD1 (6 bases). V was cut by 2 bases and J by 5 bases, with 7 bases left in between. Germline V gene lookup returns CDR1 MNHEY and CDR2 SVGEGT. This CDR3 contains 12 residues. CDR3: CASSYTGHEQYF. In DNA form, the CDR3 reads TGTGCCAGCAGTTACACAGGGCACGAGCAGTACTTC.

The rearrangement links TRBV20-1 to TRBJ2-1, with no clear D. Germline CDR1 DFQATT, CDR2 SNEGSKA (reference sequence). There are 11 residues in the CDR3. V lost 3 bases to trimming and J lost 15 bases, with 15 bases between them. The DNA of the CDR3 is TGCAGTGCTAGTAGAGCTGGCGCCGGGTTCTTC. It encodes CSASRAGAGFF.

CDR3 loop: CASSQGTEAFF. The CDR3 region has the DNA TGTGCCAGCAGCCAAGGCACTGAAGCTTTCTTT. V and J are TRBV4-2 and TRBJ1-1; unclear D gene. Germline assignment: CDR1 LGHNA and CDR2 YNFKEQ. The CDR3 consists of 11 residues. V lost 1 base, J lost 4 bases, and 1 base lay in between.

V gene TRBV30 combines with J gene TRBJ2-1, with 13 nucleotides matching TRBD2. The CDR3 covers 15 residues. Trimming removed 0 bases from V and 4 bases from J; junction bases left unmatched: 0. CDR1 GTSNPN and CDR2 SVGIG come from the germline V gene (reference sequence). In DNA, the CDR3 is TGTGCCTGGAGTGTACTAGCGGGGGGGTACAATGAGCAGTTCTTC. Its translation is CAWSVLAGGYNEQFF.

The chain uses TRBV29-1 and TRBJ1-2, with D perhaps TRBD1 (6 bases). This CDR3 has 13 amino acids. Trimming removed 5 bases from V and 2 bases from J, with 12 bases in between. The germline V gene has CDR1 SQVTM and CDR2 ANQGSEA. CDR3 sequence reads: CSVPFQGNYGYTF. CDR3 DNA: TGCAGCGTTCCCTTCCAGGGGAACTATGGCTACACCTTC. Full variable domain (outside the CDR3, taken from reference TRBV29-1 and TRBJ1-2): SAVISQKPSRDICQRGTSLTIQCQVDSQVTMMFWYRQQPGQSLTLIATANQGSEATYESGFVIDKFPISRPNLTFSTLTVSNMSPEDSSIYLCSVPFQGNYGYTFGSGTRLTVV.

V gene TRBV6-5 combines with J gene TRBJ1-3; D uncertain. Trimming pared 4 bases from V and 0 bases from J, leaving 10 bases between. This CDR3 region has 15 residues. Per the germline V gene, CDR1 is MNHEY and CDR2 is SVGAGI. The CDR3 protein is CASSSPTVSGNTIYF. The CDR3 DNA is TGTGCCAGCAGTTCCCCGACGGTCTCTGGAAACACCATATATTTT.

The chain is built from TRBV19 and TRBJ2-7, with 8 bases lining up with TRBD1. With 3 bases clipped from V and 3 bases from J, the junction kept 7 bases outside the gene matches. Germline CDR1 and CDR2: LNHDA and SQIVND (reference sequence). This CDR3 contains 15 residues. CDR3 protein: CASSITQGAGYEQYF. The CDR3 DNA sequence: TGTGCCAGTAGTATCACTCAGGGGGCAGGCTACGAGCAGTACTTC.

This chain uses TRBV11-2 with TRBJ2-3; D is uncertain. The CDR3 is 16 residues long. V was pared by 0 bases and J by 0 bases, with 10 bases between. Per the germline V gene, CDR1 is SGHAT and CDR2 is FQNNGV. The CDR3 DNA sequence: TGTGCCAGCAGCTTAGATGGGTGGAGTAGCACAGATACGCAGTATTTT. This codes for CASSLDGWSSTDTQYF.

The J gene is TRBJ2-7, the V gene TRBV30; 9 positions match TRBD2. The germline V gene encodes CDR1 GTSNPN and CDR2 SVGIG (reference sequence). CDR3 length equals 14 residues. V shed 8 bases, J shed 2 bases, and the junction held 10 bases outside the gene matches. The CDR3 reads CALQTVAGAYEQYF. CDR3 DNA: TGTGCCCTCCAAACCGTAGCGGGGGCCTACGAGCAGTACTTC.

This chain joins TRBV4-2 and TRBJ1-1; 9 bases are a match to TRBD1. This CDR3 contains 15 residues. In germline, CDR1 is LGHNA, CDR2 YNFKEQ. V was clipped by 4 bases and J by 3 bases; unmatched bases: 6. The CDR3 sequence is CASSRTGTGHTEAFF. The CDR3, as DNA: TGTGCCAGCAGCCGAACCGGGACAGGGCACACTGAAGCTTTCTTT.

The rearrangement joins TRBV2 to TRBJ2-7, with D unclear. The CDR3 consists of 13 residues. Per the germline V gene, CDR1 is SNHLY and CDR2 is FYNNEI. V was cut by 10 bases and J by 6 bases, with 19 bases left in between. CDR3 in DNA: TGTGCCACCTCAGTTTCGGCTCCAGGCGAGCAGTACTTC. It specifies CATSVSAPGEQYF.